The 2 T cell receptor beta chains below all came from one sample that was sequenced in a study of response to subunit inactivated influenza vaccine. TCRdb reanalysed the RT-PCR reads using MiXCR and keeps one entry per CDR3 protein. The sample records around 580,000 distinct CDR3 sequences, about 12% being singletons. Source: PBMCs from blood, taken on the day of vaccination. The origin of the receptors is a man aged 45-65 years who received an inactivated influenza vaccine.

The V and J genes are TRBV20-1 and TRBJ1-5; possible D gene TRBD1, 5 bases. The germline gives CDR1 DFQATT, CDR2 SNEGSKA (reference sequence). This CDR3 comprises 12 residues. Between the trimmed V and J ends, which lost 4 bases and 6 bases, there was a span of 10 bases. As DNA, the CDR3 is TGCAGTGCTATCAGGGTCATTCAGCCCCAGCATTTT. Translated: CSAIRVIQPQHF.

This clonotype was observed many times. V gene TRBV12-3 or TRBV12-4 combines with J gene TRBJ2-1; 7 bases agree with TRBD1. With 5 bases clipped from V and 15 bases from J, the junction kept 10 bases outside the gene matches. The CDR3 covers 12 residues. CDR3 residues: CASSPDRDPRFF. The CDR3 DNA reads TGTGCCAGCAGTCCTGACAGGGACCCCCGGTTCTTC.